This T cell receptor (beta chain) was captured by sequencing in a study of tumor-infiltrating lymphocytes in primary liver carcinoma (TCRdb year 2017). Study-level background: The five patients, three men and two women aged 30 to 69 years, had hepatocellular carcinoma (four) or combined HCC and intrahepatic cholangiocarcinoma (one). The 20 to 25 tumor region samples were profiled with Agilent mRNA microarrays so that TCRbeta repertoire diversity could be related to the local molecular phenotype. Samples yielded roughly 3.5 to 7.5 million productive TCRbeta reads; read depth did not differ significantly between tissue types. Repertoires from technical replicates were highly reproducible, with mean shared-clone rates roughly 0.87 and correlation coefficients above 0.95. A total of about 35 specimens from 5 patients, comprising some 25 tumor regions, 5 adjacent noncancerous liver tissues and 5 peripheral blood samples, were covered by TCRbeta repertoire sequencing. The tumors of the five patients were staged as T1-T3 N0M0, with maximum diameters ranging from about 4.2 to 11 cm. TCRbeta repertoire sequencing, expression microarrays and whole-exome sequencing were combined in the study across five regions of each liver tumor, with adjacent normal tissue and blood also included. What the study reported, not specific to this receptor: Bulk unsorted samples precluded comparing CD4+ and CD8+ T cell repertoires. With just a handful of patients in the study, the authors point out that the findings should be validated in a larger study. Only the TCR beta chain was sequenced, which likely underestimates true repertoire diversity because unpaired alpha chains were not captured. Just about 8-24% of top clones turned up in all five regions of a tumor, which suggests spatial heterogeneity among tumor-infiltrating T cells. Repertoire overlap was higher between tumor regions (mean around 36%) than tumor-adjacent (17%) or tumor-blood (about 15%) pairs, consistent with antigen-driven expansion. The top 250 clones made up a significantly larger repertoire fraction in tumors than in blood (p = 0.039).

Total RNA and DNA were co-extracted without cell sorting from approximately 20-30 mg of bulk tissue using the AllPrep DNA/RNA mini kit. Between late 2015 and March 2016, a handful of patients in China with histopathologically diagnosed primary liver carcinoma had surgical resection. Patients had chronic HBV infection and were treatment-naive at sampling. Each tumor was sampled at five spatially separated regions: the tumor centre plus the superior, inferior, left-lateral and right-lateral poles. According to histology, viable tumor cells made up more than 75% of every tumor sample. Fresh tumor and adjacent tissue pieces were bisected, with one half stored in RNAlater at -80 degrees C and the other half sent for histology. A word on this clonotype: The specificity of this receptor is unknown. One end of the junction fails to match germline, which may point to a read error.

Using a constant-region primer and ProtoScript II reverse transcriptase, TCRbeta-specific cDNA was reverse-transcribed from approximately 0.55 ug total RNA. TCRbeta libraries were built with three nested multiplex PCR rounds, a slightly modified ARM-PCR procedure. Sample barcodes and Illumina adapters were attached in a final 25-cycle PCR using Deep VentR polymerase. Before sequencing, amplicons of 200-500 bp were gel-purified using a QIAquick gel extraction kit. TCRbeta amplicons were sequenced on an Illumina HiSeq 2500 with 250-bp paired-end reads. For the original study's pipeline: Trimmomatic v0.33 was used to quality-trim the reads, and FLASH v1.2.11 was used to merge paired reads so that full CDR3 sequences could be recovered. MiGEC v1.2.1b assigned V, D and J germline segments to the rearranged TCRbeta sequences. VDJtools v1.0.0 computed clonotype statistics and Shannon-Wiener diversity indices. Except for diversity analysis, only the 250 most abundant clonotypes of each sample were used in subsequent analyses to reduce sampling bias. TCRdb itself trimmed the public reads at Q25 with fastp, ran MiXCR and retained productive beta chains. Each record represents a unique CDR3 protein, reported with the most common genes and DNA among its rows. What appears here as the V and J calls and clone size reflects TCRdb's work, not the paper's. For this sample the table gives 75,000 or so distinct CDR3 sequences, of which 60% to 75% were detected only once. Roughly 26% of the sample belongs to the ten largest clones.

Sequencing was done on a sample of liver tumor tissue from sampling region 4. In the paper's terms, the cell subset or site label means: tumor region T4, right-lateral pole. The source is a man aged 40-50 years with primary liver carcinoma and hepatitis B virus infection.

The nucleotides read TGCGCCAGCAGTGAGTCAAGCAGTATGAACACTGGAGCTTTCTTC. This sequence encodes CASSESSSMNTGAFF. This receptor chain uses TRBV10-2 and TRBJ1-1; the D gene cannot be named for sure. The CDR1 and CDR2 encoded by the germline V gene are WSHSY and SAAADI. Reading from cysteine to phenylalanine, the CDR3 counts 15 amino acids. The only DNA kept is the CDR3, 45 bases in frame from the first base.